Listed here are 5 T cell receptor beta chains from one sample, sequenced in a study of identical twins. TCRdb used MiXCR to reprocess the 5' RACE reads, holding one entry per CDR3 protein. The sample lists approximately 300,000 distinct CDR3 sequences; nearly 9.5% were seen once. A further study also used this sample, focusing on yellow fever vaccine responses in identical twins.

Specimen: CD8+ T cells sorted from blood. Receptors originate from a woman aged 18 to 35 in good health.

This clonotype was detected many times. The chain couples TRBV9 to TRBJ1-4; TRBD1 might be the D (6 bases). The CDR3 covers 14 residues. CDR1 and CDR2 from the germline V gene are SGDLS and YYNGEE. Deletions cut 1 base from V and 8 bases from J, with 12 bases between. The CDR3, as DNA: TGTGCCAGCAGCGTATTCGGGGGCTCGGAAAAACTGTTTTTT. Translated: CASSVFGGSEKLFF.

The CDR3 is CASSLGLEFYEQYF. CDR3 nucleotide sequence: TGTGCCAGCAGTTTAGGGTTAGAGTTCTACGAGCAGTACTTC. J is TRBJ2-7 and V is TRBV28; D remains ambiguous. This CDR3 has 14 amino acids. CDR1 and CDR2 (germline): MDHEN, SYDVKM. V lost 2 bases and J lost 3, with 11 bases in between.

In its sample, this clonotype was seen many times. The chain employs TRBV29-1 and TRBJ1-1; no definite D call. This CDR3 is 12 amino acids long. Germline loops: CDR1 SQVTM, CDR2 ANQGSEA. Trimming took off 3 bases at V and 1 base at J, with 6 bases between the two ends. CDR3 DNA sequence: TGCAGCGTTGACGCCGGGAACACTGAAGCTTTCTTT. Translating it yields CSVDAGNTEAFF.

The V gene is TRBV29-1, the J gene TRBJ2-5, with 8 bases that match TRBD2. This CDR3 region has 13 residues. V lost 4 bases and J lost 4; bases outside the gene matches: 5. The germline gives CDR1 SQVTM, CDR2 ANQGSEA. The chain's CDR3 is CSVGLGGGETQYF. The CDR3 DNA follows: TGCAGCGTTGGGCTCGGGGGGGGAGAGACCCAGTACTTC.

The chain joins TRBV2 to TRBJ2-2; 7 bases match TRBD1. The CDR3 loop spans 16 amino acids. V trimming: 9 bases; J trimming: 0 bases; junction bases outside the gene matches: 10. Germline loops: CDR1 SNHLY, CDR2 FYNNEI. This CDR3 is CARQGEQTANTGELFF. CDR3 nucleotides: TGTGCCAGGCAGGGGGAACAGACCGCGAACACCGGGGAGCTGTTTTTT.